These T cell receptor beta chains were read from a single sample in a study of T cells in Graves' hyperthyroidism and ophthalmopathy. One entry per CDR3 protein results from TCRdb running MiXCR on the multiplex PCR reads. The sample includes hundreds of thousands of distinct CDR3 sequences, approximately 15% of them seen just once. Sequencing was carried out using blood. These receptors were obtained from a woman younger than 30 with Graves' hyperthyroidism. Both conserved end residues are part of each CDR3. D genes are given only for firm matches. Clone size is stated in some rows and not others, as once, few, many or a class when expanded.

TGTGCCAGTAAGGAGGGTTCCTATAATTCACCCCTCCACTTT	CASKEGSYNSPLHF	NA	TRBV19	TRBJ1-6	NA
TGCAGCGTTGAAGGATGGCAGGAACCCTACAATGAGCAGTTCTTC	CSVEGWQEPYNEQFF	NA	TRBV29-1	TRBJ2-1	many
TGCAGTGCAAAGCTACTAGCGGGGGGGATGTCTGGCACAGATACGCAGTATTTT	CSAKLLAGGMSGTDTQYF	TRBD2	TRBV20-1	TRBJ2-3	few
TGTGCCAGCAGCCGAGGATGGCTACCCCCAGATACGCAGTATTTT	CASSRGWLPPDTQYF	NA	TRBV7-9	TRBJ2-3	many
TGTGCCAGCAGTTACCCCTTGGACAGGGACCCACCCTACGAGCAGTTCTTC	CASSYPLDRDPPYEQFF	TRBD1	TRBV6-5	TRBJ2-1	NA
TGTGCCAGCGCTAGCGGGAGGTTTGATACGCAGTATTTT	CASASGRFDTQYF	TRBD2	TRBV12-3/TRBV12-4	TRBJ2-3	many
TGTGCCAGCAGCTTACGTTTCGAAGGGGCTAGCAATCAGCCCCAGCATTTT	CASSLRFEGASNQPQHF	NA	TRBV7-8	TRBJ1-5	NA
TGCAGTGCTAGAGATCTTGTTGAGAGGGGCAGCTCCTACAATGAGCAGTTCTTC	CSARDLVERGSSYNEQFF	NA	TRBV20-1	TRBJ2-1	few
TGTGCCAGTAGTGCGGGACAGGGGAAGAACACTGAAGCTTTCTTT	CASSAGQGKNTEAFF	TRBD1	TRBV19	TRBJ1-1	NA
TGTGCCAGCAGCTCTAGCGGGCCCTACAATGAGCAGTTCTTC	CASSSSGPYNEQFF	TRBD2	TRBV28	TRBJ2-1	many
TGCAGTGCTCAGAGCGGACCCTCCTACAATGAGCAGTTCTTC	CSAQSGPSYNEQFF	NA	TRBV20-1	TRBJ2-1	few
TGTGCCAGCAGCCCAGCCATAGCGGGTGGCTACACCTTC	CASSPAIAGGYTF	NA	TRBV14	TRBJ1-2	few
TGTGCCAGCAGCACGCAGCGGGCTTCTGGGGGTGAGCAGTTCTTC	CASSTQRASGGEQFF	NA	TRBV7-9	TRBJ2-1	NA
TGTGCCAGCAGCTTAATGGTGGCAGAAAACTACGAGCAGTACTTC	CASSLMVAENYEQYF	NA	TRBV7-8	TRBJ2-7	few
TGCAGTGCTAGAGATCCCAACTCTGGAAACACCATATATTTT	CSARDPNSGNTIYF	NA	TRBV20-1	TRBJ1-3	many
TGTGCCTGGAGTGCTTGGACCCTAGCGGGAGTGCCCACAGGGAATGAGCAGTTCTTC	CAWSAWTLAGVPTGNEQFF	TRBD2	TRBV30	TRBJ2-1	few
TGTGCCAGCAGCTTAATCTCCGGGACAGGCTCCTACGAGCAGTACTTC	CASSLISGTGSYEQYF	TRBD1	TRBV7-6	TRBJ2-7	NA
TGTGCCAGCAGCCCCCGAAGGACGACAAACGAGCAGTACTTC	CASSPRRTTNEQYF	NA	TRBV11-2	TRBJ2-7	few
TGTGCCAGTCCGGGACTAGCGGCCTACGAGCAGTACTTC	CASPGLAAYEQYF	TRBD2	TRBV7-9	TRBJ2-7	NA
TGTGCCAGCAGTCCATATACCGCCGGGACTAGCGGGGGAAGCACAGATACGCAGTATTTT	CASSPYTAGTSGGSTDTQYF	TRBD2	TRBV12-3/TRBV12-4	TRBJ2-3	many
TGTGCCAGCAGTTGGGAGGGACAGATTAATAATCAGCCCCAGCATTTT	CASSWEGQINNQPQHF	TRBD1	TRBV6-2/TRBV6-3	TRBJ1-5	NA
TGCGCCAGCAGCACTCCGGGGACAGGGGACTACGAGCAGTACTTC	CASSTPGTGDYEQYF	TRBD1	TRBV5-1	TRBJ2-7	NA
TGCAGTGCGATTGGACTAGCGGGATGGAACACCGGGGAGCTGTTTTTT	CSAIGLAGWNTGELFF	TRBD2	TRBV20-1	TRBJ2-2	NA
TGTGCCACCAGCCCGGGACAGCGCACTTACGAGCAGTACTTC	CATSPGQRTYEQYF	TRBD1	TRBV15	TRBJ2-7	NA
TGTGCCAGCAGTGCACCGGGAACCCTACGCGGAGGCTACACCTTC	CASSAPGTLRGGYTF	NA	TRBV12-3/TRBV12-4	TRBJ1-2	many
TGTGCCACCAGCGGCAGTAGGACATCCTCCTACGAGCAGTACTTC	CATSGSRTSSYEQYF	NA	TRBV15	TRBJ2-7	NA
TGTGCCAGCAGCTTGGGAGGGGCAGCGGCAGATACGCAGTATTTT	CASSLGGAAADTQYF	TRBD2	TRBV7-2	TRBJ2-3	many
TGTGCCAGCAAGGTTAGGGGGATCATGAGAATTGGTGGCTACACCTTC	CASKVRGIMRIGGYTF	NA	TRBV28	TRBJ1-2	few